The rows below give T cell receptor beta chains drawn from one sample of a study of vaccination effects on CD4 cells after COVID-19. Antigens of these TCRs are unknown. TCRdb's table, derived via immunoSEQ multiplex PCR, lists solely in-frame clones and lacks some. The table has tens of thousands of clones, 65% to 75% seen once. Source: CD4+ T cells from PBMCs cultured with HIV peptides, taken before COVID-19 vaccination. These receptors originate from a human donor who had a prior SARS-CoV-2 infection. The CDR3 runs from the conserved cysteine through the conserved F or W. D genes are given only for firm matches. Clone size is not always given. Where it is, it says once, few, many or a class for expanded clones.

clone_size	j_call	v_call	cdr3_length	d_call	cdr3_aa	cdr3_nt
NA	TRBJ1-1	TRBV13	14	NA	CASSPPPGNTEAFF	TGTGCCAGCAGCCCACCGCCGGGGAACACTGAAGCTTTCTTT
NA	TRBJ2-3	TRBV5-6	16	TRBD2	CASSHRLAGALDTQYF	TGTGCCAGCAGCCACCGACTAGCGGGAGCTCTAGATACGCAGTATTTT
NA	TRBJ1-6	TRBV2	12	TRBD1	CASQGDGAGLHF	TGTGCCAGCCAGGGGGACGGGGCGGGCCTCCACTTT
once	TRBJ1-1	TRBV7-2	14	NA	CASSPGSRDTEAFF	TGTGCCAGCAGCCCCGGATCGCGGGACACTGAAGCTTTCTTT
NA	TRBJ2-1	TRBV7-9	16	NA	CASSLQEQGGGREQFF	TGTGCCAGCAGCTTACAGGAGCAGGGAGGGGGCCGTGAGCAGTTCTTC
NA	TRBJ1-1	TRBV18	12	TRBD1	CASSPRTGYAFF	TGTGCCAGCTCACCCAGGACAGGGTACGCTTTCTTT
once	TRBJ1-4	TRBV9	16	TRBD1	CASSAGQGIEGEKLFF	TGTGCCAGCAGCGCGGGACAGGGAATAGAGGGGGAAAAACTGTTTTTT
NA	TRBJ2-4	TRBV9	14	TRBD2	CASSLAVAGDIQYF	TGTGCCAGCAGCCTCGCGGTAGCGGGGGACATTCAGTACTTC
NA	TRBJ2-7	TRBV7-2	14	TRBD1	CASSLNRGRYEQYF	TGTGCCAGCAGCCTAAACAGGGGGCGGTACGAGCAGTACTTC
few	TRBJ2-7	TRBV19	15	TRBD1	CASSSWDSGSYEQYF	TGTGCCAGTAGTAGCTGGGACAGTGGGTCCTACGAGCAGTACTTC
NA	TRBJ2-5	TRBV9	13	NA	CASSVGPQETQYF	TGTGCCAGCAGCGTGGGGCCTCAAGAGACCCAGTACTTC
NA	TRBJ2-1	TRBV21-1	19	NA	CASSPPGVCGTGSYNEQFF	TGTGCCAGCAGTCCTCCGGGGGTGTGTGGGACGGGCTCCTACAATGAGCAGTTCTTC
once	TRBJ2-3	TRBV9	15	TRBD2	CASRPTGGAAGTQYF	TGTGCCAGCAGACCAACCGGGGGGGCCGCAGGTACGCAGTATTTT
NA	TRBJ1-4	TRBV5-1	16	TRBD1	CASSVGATGLGEKLFF	TGCGCCAGCAGCGTGGGGGCGACAGGGTTGGGTGAAAAACTGTTTTTT
NA	TRBJ2-5	TRBV23-1	15	TRBD1	CASSQSRDRVETQYF	TGCGCCAGCAGTCAATCACGAGACAGGGTAGAGACCCAGTACTTC
NA	TRBJ1-5	TRBV21-1	14	NA	CASWSRAGNQPQHF	TGTGCCAGCTGGAGTAGGGCAGGGAATCAGCCCCAGCATTTT
NA	TRBJ2-5	TRBV9	17	NA	CASSLGTLGPHQETQYF	TGTGCCAGCAGCCTCGGGACGCTAGGCCCCCACCAAGAGACCCAGTACTTC
NA	TRBJ1-5	TRBV7-8	15	TRBD1	CASSLGAGGHQPQHF	TGTGCCAGCAGCTTAGGGGCAGGGGGCCATCAGCCCCAGCATTTT
NA	TRBJ1-1	TRBV5-1	12	NA	CASSLANTEAFF	TGCGCCAGCAGCTTGGCGAACACTGAAGCTTTCTTT
once	TRBJ2-7	TRBV18	14	NA	CASSPLPGDYEQYF	TGTGCCAGCTCACCACTCCCAGGCGACTACGAGCAGTACTTC
NA	TRBJ2-5	TRBV12-5	13	NA	CASGPRGKETQYF	TGTGCTAGTGGACCCAGAGGGAAAGAGACCCAGTACTTC
NA	TRBJ1-2	TRBV9	15	TRBD1	CASSPTGAQNYGYTF	TGTGCCAGCAGCCCAACAGGGGCGCAAAACTATGGCTACACCTTC
few	TRBJ1-1	TRBV7-2	16	TRBD1	CASSRDVGQGIYGAFF	TGTGCCAGCAGCAGAGATGTAGGACAGGGGATATATGGAGCTTTCTTT
NA	TRBJ1-6	TRBV5-6	17	NA	CASSFGAWGGVNSPLHF	TGTGCCAGCAGCTTTGGCGCTTGGGGCGGGGTGAACTCACCCCTCCACTTT
once	TRBJ1-3	TRBV18	14	NA	CASSPQGFGNTIYF	TGTGCCAGCTCACCACAGGGTTTTGGAAACACCATATATTTT
once	TRBJ1-4	TRBV5-4	15	TRBD1	CASSLQDRGNEKLFF	TGTGCCAGCAGCCTACAGGACAGGGGGAATGAAAAACTGTTTTTT
NA	TRBJ2-2	TRBV3-1/TRBV3-2	14	NA	CASSQGRYTGELFF	TGTGCCAGCAGCCAGGGACGGTACACCGGGGAGCTGTTTTTT
NA	TRBJ1-2	TRBV5-8	14	TRBD1	CASSLGLTGDGYTF	TGTGCCAGCAGCTTGGGTCTGACAGGGGATGGCTACACCTTC
NA	TRBJ2-2	TRBV12-3/TRBV12-4	13	TRBD1	CASSPTGERELFF	TGTGCCAGCAGCCCGACAGGGGAAAGGGAGCTGTTTTTT
NA	TRBJ2-5	TRBV5-1	14	NA	CASSLVATQETQYF	TGCGCCAGCAGCTTGGTGGCCACACAAGAGACCCAGTACTTC
NA	TRBJ1-2	TRBV20-1	9	NA	CSASPGYTF	TGCAGTGCTAGCCCGGGCTACACCTTC
NA	TRBJ1-2	TRBV7-2	16	NA	CASSSFYRTTNYGYTF	TGTGCCAGCAGCTCCTTTTACAGGACAACCAACTATGGCTACACCTTC
few	TRBJ2-3	TRBV5-1	12	NA	CASSEDGGTQYF	TGCGCCAGCAGCGAGGACGGGGGTACGCAGTATTTT
NA	TRBJ1-2	TRBV12-3/TRBV12-4	13	NA	CASSFFRGYGYTF	TGTGCCAGCAGTTTTTTTAGGGGGTATGGCTACACCTTC
NA	TRBJ1-1	TRBV27	15	NA	CASSTLQGGGTEAFF	TGTGCCAGCAGTACCCTACAGGGAGGAGGTACTGAAGCTTTCTTT
NA	TRBJ1-3	TRBV11-2	14	NA	CASSRGHQGNTIYF	TGTGCCAGCAGCCGCGGACACCAAGGAAACACCATATATTTT
NA	TRBJ1-6	TRBV4-2	14	NA	CASSQDGPGSPLHF	TGTGCCAGCAGCCAAGATGGGCCGGGTTCACCCCTCCACTTT
NA	TRBJ1-2	TRBV6-5	13	NA	CASSRDGFYGYTF	TGTGCCAGCAGTCGGGACGGATTCTATGGCTACACCTTC
NA	TRBJ2-4	TRBV5-1	15	TRBD2	CASSLVVAGDIIQYF	TGCGCCAGCAGCTTGGTTGTAGCGGGGGATATAATTCAGTACTTC
NA	TRBJ2-7	TRBV5-4	13	NA	CASSQDGLYEQYF	TGTGCCAGCAGTCAAGACGGACTCTACGAGCAGTACTTC
NA	TRBJ2-5	TRBV3-1/TRBV3-2	16	TRBD2	CASSYRTSGLGETQYF	TGTGCCAGCAGCTACCGGACTAGCGGGTTGGGGGAGACCCAGTACTTC
NA	TRBJ2-3	TRBV11-3	13	NA	CASSLEPEDTQYF	TGTGCCAGCAGCTTAGAGCCCGAGGATACGCAGTATTTT
NA	TRBJ2-5	TRBV30	15	NA	CAWSLPGNSQETQYF	TGTGCCTGGAGCCTACCAGGGAACTCCCAAGAGACCCAGTACTTC
NA	TRBJ2-5	TRBV5-1	12	NA	CASSRQQETQYF	TGCGCCAGCTCGCGACAGCAAGAGACCCAGTACTTC
few	TRBJ2-2	TRBV11-3	13	NA	CASSTTGTGELFF	TGTGCCAGCAGCACAACAGGGACCGGGGAGCTGTTTTTT
once	TRBJ2-2	TRBV4-3	16	NA	CASSQERPPLAGELFF	TGCGCCAGCAGCCAAGAACGACCTCCCCTAGCCGGGGAGCTGTTTTTT
NA	TRBJ2-5	TRBV18	14	NA	CASSQRLNQETQYF	TGTGCCAGCTCACAACGGTTGAACCAAGAGACCCAGTACTTC
NA	TRBJ2-1	TRBV7-2	14	NA	CASSLVVAYNEQFF	TGTGCCAGCAGCTTAGTGGTAGCCTACAATGAGCAGTTCTTC
NA	TRBJ1-2	TRBV5-4	14	NA	CASSLASLNYGYTF	TGTGCCAGCAGCTTGGCGTCCTTAAACTATGGCTACACCTTC
NA	TRBJ1-1	TRBV29-1	12	NA	CSVETGYTEAFF	TGCAGCGTTGAGACCGGTTACACTGAAGCTTTCTTT
few	TRBJ1-2	TRBV5-4	14	TRBD1	CATRSTGRSYGYTF	TGTGCCACCCGATCGACAGGGAGAAGCTATGGCTACACCTTC
once	TRBJ1-6	TRBV6-5	14	NA	CASSYSIGDSPLHF	TGTGCCAGCAGTTACTCGATTGGGGATTCACCCCTCCACTTT
few	TRBJ2-3	TRBV2	14	NA	CASRGARGADTQYF	TGTGCCAGCCGGGGGGCGAGGGGTGCAGATACGCAGTATTTT
NA	TRBJ1-2	TRBV19	14	NA	CASSILQGSGGYTF	TGTGCCAGTAGTATATTACAGGGAAGTGGTGGCTACACCTTC
NA	TRBJ1-1	TRBV7-9	14	TRBD1	CASSLGQANTEAFF	TGTGCCAGCAGCTTGGGACAGGCGAACACTGAAGCTTTCTTT
NA	TRBJ1-2	TRBV28	13	NA	CASSFRAGWGYTF	TGTGCCAGCAGTTTCCGTGCAGGGTGGGGCTACACCTTC
NA	TRBJ2-7	TRBV20-1	11	NA	CSVPASYEQYF	TGCAGTGTACCGGCCTCCTACGAGCAGTACTTC
few	TRBJ1-1	TRBV6-5	14	NA	CASTRTTGNTEAFF	TGTGCCAGCACCAGAACGACAGGGAACACTGAAGCTTTCTTT
NA	TRBJ2-1	TRBV9	17	TRBD1	CASSVGGPGQSYNEQFF	TGTGCCAGCAGCGTCGGCGGACCGGGACAGAGCTACAATGAGCAGTTCTTC
NA	TRBJ2-1	TRBV6-5	13	NA	CASSPQRWAEQFF	TGTGCCAGCAGTCCCCAGAGGTGGGCTGAGCAGTTCTTC